Sequencing of this T cell receptor beta chain was carried out in a study of control samples from healthy donors and cancer patients (dated by TCRdb to the early 2020s). Libraries were made using the immunoSEQ multiplex PCR assay. What TCRdb holds here is the immuneACCESS table cut down to in-frame rearrangements. Part of the clones is not present; checked against another copy, under half of the missing clones reflect an unresolved V gene, and the others are unexplained. This sample gives around 150,000 clones in total; approximately 94% of them show up just once. Of the sample, around 13% falls within the top ten clones. Of note for this clone: It lacks a known antigen. No much larger clone exists at a distance of one base, and base qualities are not known.

Deletion took 0 bases off V and 0 bases off J, with a span of 12 bases between the germline ends. The germline V gene supplies CDR1 MNHEY and CDR2 SVGAGI. The CDR3, from cysteine to phenylalanine, totals 16 residues. Kept here is only the CDR3 DNA, which spans 48 bases and is read in frame from base 1. Sample: PBMCs. This chain is built from TRBV6-5 and TRBJ2-7; the D segment could be TRBD1, given 5 matching bases. The clonotype comes from a man aged 55 to 70 with colorectal cancer. In nucleotide form, the sequence is TGTGCCAGCAGTTACTCGAACAGGAGAAGCTCCTACGAGCAGTACTTC. Its protein is CASSYSNRRSSYEQYF.